These 22 T cell receptor beta chains were all obtained from the same sample, sequenced in a study of shared clonotypes between healthy human individuals. Generated by immunoSEQ multiplex PCR, the TCRdb table keeps only in-frame clones and is missing some. The sample carries about 1.5 million clones, approximately 96% recorded once. Sequenced material: naive CD4+ T cells sorted from blood. Subset indicated: CD45RA+ positively selected. Receptors originate from a man aged 30 to 39 in good health.

J is TRBJ1-1 and V is TRBV5-1, with 7 bases fitting TRBD1. Germline V lookup: CDR1 SGHRS, CDR2 YFSETQ. The V and J ends lost 0 bases and 1 base, in that order; junction bases with no gene match: 6. The CDR3 loop spans 16 amino acids. For the CDR3, the DNA is TGCGCCAGCAGCTTGGGAGGGGGCGCGGGGAACACTGAAGCTTTCTTT. Protein: CASSLGGGAGNTEAFF.

Comment on this clone: This same CDR3 is encoded by further DNA sequences in the sample. The rearrangement links TRBV4-3 to TRBJ2-1; D may match TRBD1 or TRBD2 (5 bases each). Between the trimmed V and J ends, which lost 0 bases and 0 bases, there was a span of 6 bases. The CDR3 has 15 amino acids. CDR1 LGHNA and CDR2 YSLEER come from the germline V gene. CDR3 sequence (DNA): TGCGCCAGCAGCCAAGATGGGGGCTCCTACAATGAGCAGTTCTTC. It codes for CASSQDGGSYNEQFF.

The J gene is TRBJ1-1, the V gene TRBV29-1; D may be TRBD1 (6 bases). V gave up 4 bases and J gave up 4 bases, with 16 bases separating them. Germline CDR1 reads SQVTM; CDR2 reads ANQGSEA. This CDR3 is built from 14 residues. The CDR3 nucleotides are TGCAGCGTTGTTAGGGGGGCCGAGAGCACTGAAGCTTTCTTT. It yields the protein CSVVRGAESTEAFF.

V is TRBV4-1 and J is TRBJ1-1, with a possible D match to TRBD1 (5 bases). CDR1 and CDR2 from the germline V gene are MGHRA and YSYEKL. The germline V and J ends were trimmed by 3 bases and 3 bases, with 23 bases remaining between them. The length of the CDR3 is 18 residues. CDR3 region: CASSQQTAHRLYDTEAFF. Here the CDR3 DNA reads TGCGCCAGCAGCCAGCAGACAGCGCATCGCCTGTATGACACTGAAGCTTTCTTT.

This rearrangement joins TRBV5-1 to TRBJ2-7; perhaps D is TRBD1 or TRBD2 (5 bases each). This CDR3 contains 14 residues. V dropped 3 bases and J dropped 2 bases, with 12 bases sitting between them. CDR1 and CDR2 (germline): SGHRS, YFSETQ. The CDR3 nucleotides read TGCGCCAGCAGCTCCTACGGGACCCCCTACGAGCAGTACTTC. This codes for CASSSYGTPYEQYF.

This rearrangement joins TRBV7-2 to TRBJ2-2, with a possible D match to TRBD2 (5 bases). Trimming removed 9 bases at V and 0 bases at J, with 14 bases between. Germline V lookup: CDR1 SGHTA, CDR2 FQGNSA. The CDR3 totals 15 residues. The CDR3 sequence is CARTRLSANTGELFF. CDR3 bases: TGTGCCAGAACCCGACTATCGGCGAACACCGGGGAGCTGTTTTTT.

The chain couples TRBV28 to TRBJ2-1, with 8 bases fitting TRBD2. The CDR3 contains 17 residues. Germline V gives CDR1 MDHEN, CDR2 SYDVKM. Germline trimming cut 7 bases from V and 7 bases from J; bases unmatched to any gene: 18. The CDR3 region is CASISRSGSDFMNEQFF. The CDR3 nucleotides are TGTGCCAGCATCTCGCGGAGCGGGAGCGACTTTATGAATGAGCAGTTCTTC.

The chain is built from TRBV6-5 and TRBJ1-4, with D unclear. The germline CDR1 and CDR2 sequences are MNHEY and SVGAGI. This CDR3 contains 16 residues. Trimming left V 2 bases short and J 5 bases short, with 15 bases between. Here the CDR3 reads CASSYASGLGNEKLFF. As DNA, the CDR3 is TGTGCCAGCAGTTACGCGTCGGGTTTAGGGAATGAAAAACTGTTTTTT.

In the case of this clone: This sample includes further DNA sequences coding for the same CDR3. The rearrangement uses TRBV9 and TRBJ2-1; D gene uncertain. Trimming took off 0 bases at V and 4 bases at J, with 5 bases between the two ends. The CDR3 is made up of 13 amino acids. The germline CDR1 and CDR2 sequences are SGDLS and YYNGEE. CDR3: CASSVALYNEQFF. CDR3 sequence (DNA): TGTGCCAGCAGCGTAGCATTATACAATGAGCAGTTCTTC.

V is TRBV28 and J is TRBJ2-2; 7 bases line up with TRBD1. CDR3 size: 15 residues. V trimming: 5 bases; J trimming: 3 bases; junction bases outside the gene matches: 6. Germline V gives CDR1 MDHEN, CDR2 SYDVKM. The CDR3 DNA sequence: TGTGCCAGCAGTGCACAGGGGCCCTACACCGGGGAGCTGTTTTTT. It translates to CASSAQGPYTGELFF.

V usage is TRBV2 and J usage is TRBJ1-1; D unresolved. This CDR3 contains 15 residues. V lost 1 base and J lost 5, with 14 bases in between. Per the germline V gene, CDR1 is SNHLY and CDR2 is FYNNEI. CDR3 residues: CASSEEAVKGTEAFF. The CDR3 coding sequence is TGTGCCAGCAGTGAAGAGGCGGTAAAAGGGACTGAAGCTTTCTTT.

The rearrangement joins TRBV6-6 to TRBJ2-3; 12 positions match TRBD2. Germline values: CDR1 MNHNY, CDR2 SVGAGI (reference sequence). V lost 8 bases and J lost 1; bases outside the gene matches: 7. The CDR3 is 16 residues long. The CDR3 sequence: CASRNRLAGGTDTQYF. The CDR3 nucleotides read TGTGCCAGCCGCAACCGACTAGCGGGAGGCACAGATACGCAGTATTTT.

The chain uses TRBV5-1 and TRBJ2-2; maybe TRBD1 (8 bases). Looked up from germline, CDR1 is SGHRS and CDR2 is YFSETQ. The CDR3 sequence is 16 residues long. Trimming took off 2 bases at V and 4 bases at J, with 15 bases between the two ends. CDR3 nucleotides: TGCGCCAGCAGCTTCCCGACAGGGGAGGGCACCGGGGAGCTGTTTTTT. Its protein product is CASSFPTGEGTGELFF. Full variable domain (missing parts from reference TRBV5-1 and TRBJ2-2): KAGVTQTPRYLIKTRGQQVTLSCSPISGHRSVSWYQQTPGQGLQFLFEYFSETQRNKGNFPGRFSGRQFSNSRSEMNVSTLELGDSALYLCASSFPTGEGTGELFFGEGSRLTVL.

The chain combines TRBV29-1 with TRBJ2-5; unclear D gene. The CDR3 contains 13 residues. Germline-derived CDR1 and CDR2 are SQVTM and ANQGSEA. V was shortened by 2 bases and J by 4 bases, with 11 bases between the two germline ends. As DNA, the CDR3 is TGCAGCGTTGAAAAGGGTATCAGAGAGACCCAGTACTTC. Protein product: CSVEKGIRETQYF.

The V call is TRBV18, the J call TRBJ1-5, with D unresolved. Trimming removed 4 bases at V and 2 bases at J, with 9 bases between. The CDR3 length is 14 residues. The germline V gene encodes CDR1 KGHSH and CDR2 LQKENI. Here the CDR3 DNA reads TGTGCCAGCTCACGGGCTAAGGGCAATCAGCCCCAGCATTTT. This sequence encodes CASSRAKGNQPQHF.

This chain uses TRBV27 with TRBJ1-5; TRBD1 might be the D (5 bases). There are 15 residues in the CDR3. V was cut by 7 bases and J by 0 bases, with 13 bases left in between. The V gene's germline CDR1 is MNHEY and CDR2 SMNVEV (reference sequence). This CDR3 is CASTRDGLSNQPQHF. The CDR3 bases are TGTGCCAGCACCCGGGACGGACTTAGCAATCAGCCCCAGCATTTT.

The V gene is TRBV18, the J gene TRBJ2-5; 8 bases line up with TRBD1. Germline V gives CDR1 KGHSH, CDR2 LQKENI. The CDR3 spans 14 residues. Trimming took 5 bases from V and 2 from J; bases not matched to a gene: 4. CDR3 sequence (DNA): TGTGCCAGCTCAAGACAGGGGATTCAAGAGACCCAGTACTTC. Its protein product is CASSRQGIQETQYF.

The gene calls are TRBV6-5 and TRBJ1-1, with TRBD1 matching 9 bases. Germline lookup yields CDR1 MNHEY and CDR2 SVGAGI. V lost 6 bases and J lost 5; bases outside the gene matches: 7. This CDR3 has 14 residues. The CDR3: CASRGQGRSTEAFF. CDR3 DNA sequence: TGTGCCAGCAGAGGACAGGGGCGGTCAACTGAAGCTTTCTTT.

The chain joins TRBV11-3 to TRBJ2-5; no firm D call. The CDR3 spans 13 residues. In germline, CDR1 is SGHNT, CDR2 YENEEA. V was shortened by 4 bases and J by 3 bases, with 9 bases between the two germline ends. The CDR3 DNA sequence: TGTGCCAGCAGCTCCCGGACCGAAGAGACCCAGTACTTC. This encodes CASSSRTEETQYF.

The chain combines TRBV28 with TRBJ2-2; D unresolved. V was cut by 2 bases and J by 9 bases, with 7 bases left in between. In germline, CDR1 is MDHEN, CDR2 SYDVKM. CDR3 length: 12 residues. This chain's CDR3 is CASSLSGRELFF. The DNA of the CDR3 is TGTGCCAGCAGTTTAAGTGGGCGGGAGCTGTTTTTT.

The chain employs TRBV15 and TRBJ2-3; 7 nucleotides match TRBD2. Germline values: CDR1 LNHNV, CDR2 YYDKDF (reference sequence). The junction had 7 bases not matched to a gene; V was cut back by 1 base and J by 3 bases. This CDR3 is built from 16 residues. CDR3 nucleotides: TGTGCCACCAGCAGAGTAATGGGGCGGGGGACAGATACGCAGTATTTT. This translates into CATSRVMGRGTDTQYF. Full variable domain (outside the CDR3, taken from reference TRBV15 and TRBJ2-3): DAMVIQNPRYQVTQFGKPVTLSCSQTLNHNVMYWYQQKSSQAPKLLFHYYDKDFNNEADTPDNFQSRRPNTSFCFLDIRSPGLGDTAMYLCATSRVMGRGTDTQYFGPGTRLTVL.

V is TRBV6-6 and J is TRBJ2-1, with TRBD2 identical over 10 bases. This CDR3 has 13 residues. The germline V gene has CDR1 MNHNY and CDR2 SVGAGI (reference sequence). The CDR3 DNA reads TGTGCAGGGCGGCTAGCGGGAGCCAATGAGCAGTTCTTC. Translation gives CAGRLAGANEQFF.